A selection of T cell receptor beta chains follows, all from one sample in a study of response to subunit inactivated influenza vaccine. MiXCR was run by TCRdb on the RT-PCR reads, yielding one entry per CDR3 protein. Of approximately 700,000 distinct CDR3 sequences in the sample, approximately 15% were seen once. Source: PBMCs from blood, taken less than 13 days after vaccination. The receptors shown here come from a man in his fifties or sixties who received an inactivated influenza vaccine. CDR3s include the opening cysteine and the closing phenylalanine or tryptophan. A D gene is named only where the DNA matches it firmly. Clone size, where shown, is once, few, many, or a class for clones that have expanded.

few,NA,TRBV20-1,TRBJ2-7,CSARDPGQKRAYEQYF,TGCAGTGCTAGAGACCCCGGACAGAAAAGGGCCTACGAGCAGTACTTC
many,TRBD1,TRBV9,TRBJ1-2,CASSVGQGDYGYTF,TGTGCCAGCAGCGTAGGACAGGGGGACTATGGCTACACCTTC
NA,NA,TRBV25-1,TRBJ2-2,CASSEYNRGELFF,TGTGCCAGCAGTGAATACAATCGAGGGGAGCTGTTTTTT
NA,TRBD2,TRBV20-1,TRBJ2-7,CSATGTSGRVSFEQYF,TGCAGTGCTACCGGGACTAGCGGGAGGGTCTCCTTCGAGCAGTACTTC
NA,TRBD2,TRBV6-2/TRBV6-3,TRBJ2-7,CASRSQLAEAYEQYF,TGTGCCAGCAGGTCTCAACTAGCGGAGGCCTACGAGCAGTACTTC
few,NA,TRBV20-1,TRBJ1-6,CSARPSGRNSPLHF,TGCAGTGCTAGGCCAAGCGGTCGTAATTCACCCCTCCACTTT
many,NA,TRBV29-1,TRBJ2-7,CSVGHNPYEQYF,TGCAGCGTGGGACATAATCCCTACGAGCAGTACTTC
NA,NA,TRBV5-6,TRBJ2-7,CASSPGSNRAGEQYF,TGTGCCAGCAGCCCCGGTTCGAACAGGGCGGGGGAGCAGTACTTC
NA,NA,TRBV20-1,TRBJ2-1,CSALRPGWYSYNEQFF,TGCAGTGCCCTAAGGCCCGGGTGGTACTCCTACAATGAGCAGTTCTTC
NA,TRBD2,TRBV3-1,TRBJ2-3,CASSQEGLAGGPGSTDTQYF,TGTGCCAGCAGCCAAGAAGGTCTAGCGGGAGGGCCCGGGTCCACAGATACGCAGTATTTT
many,NA,TRBV20-1,TRBJ1-2,CSAFTGNYGYTF,TGCAGTGCCTTTACGGGGAACTATGGCTACACCTTC
NA,NA,TRBV7-9,TRBJ2-7,CASSSKHYEQYF,TGTGCCAGCAGCTCGAAACATTACGAGCAGTACTTC
few,NA,TRBV4-1,TRBJ2-3,CASSPPGQGRTDTQYF,TGCGCCAGCAGCCCCCCCGGGCAGGGACGCACAGATACGCAGTATTTT
few,NA,TRBV7-9,TRBJ2-5,CASSSSGRGETQYF,TGTGCCAGCAGCTCGTCTGGAAGGGGAGAGACCCAGTACTTC
NA,TRBD1,TRBV5-1,TRBJ2-2,CASSRTGDYGELFF,TGCGCCAGCAGCCGGACAGGGGACTACGGGGAGCTGTTTTTT
NA,NA,TRBV20-1,TRBJ1-5,CSARMAAPNQPQHF,TGCAGTGCTAGGATGGCAGCTCCCAATCAGCCCCAGCATTTT
few,TRBD1,TRBV13,TRBJ2-2,CASSFLDRGLDTGELFF,TGTGCCAGCAGCTTCCTCGACAGGGGGCTGGACACCGGGGAGCTGTTTTTT
NA,NA,TRBV24-1,TRBJ2-3,CATSDSRLRTDTQYF,TGTGCCACCAGTGATTCGCGCTTGCGCACAGATACGCAGTATTTT
few,TRBD2,TRBV2,TRBJ2-1,CARPKRGGQNEQFF,TGTGCCAGGCCGAAGCGGGGGGGCCAGAATGAGCAGTTCTTC
many,NA,TRBV20-1,TRBJ1-6,CSARAGFTVGSPLHF,TGCAGTGCTAGAGCAGGGTTTACAGTGGGTTCACCCCTCCACTTT
NA,NA,TRBV11-2,TRBJ2-5,CASSLEWAETQYF,TGTGCCAGCAGCTTAGAATGGGCTGAGACCCAGTACTTC
few,TRBD2,TRBV11-1,TRBJ2-3,CASSPSGTSIFLLGDTQYF,TGTGCCAGCAGCCCCTCCGGGACTAGTATATTCCTCTTGGGGGATACGCAGTATTTT
NA,TRBD2,TRBV5-1,TRBJ2-2,CASSLELAGDTGTGELFF,TGCGCCAGCAGCTTGGAACTAGCGGGAGACACAGGGACCGGGGAGCTGTTTTTT
few,NA,TRBV12-3/TRBV12-4,TRBJ2-5,CASSFGVLTRDTSRPRSERETQYF,TGTGCCAGCAGTTTCGGGGTCCTTACCAGGGACACCTCTCGCCCCCGCTCTGAAAGAGAGACCCAGTACTTC
NA,NA,TRBV23-1,TRBJ2-7,CASIRGQGRTYEQYF,TGCGCCAGCATTCGAGGGCAGGGGAGGACCTACGAGCAGTACTTC
NA,TRBD1,TRBV12-3/TRBV12-4,TRBJ1-4,CASSLERGRGKLFF,TGTGCCAGCAGTTTGGAGAGGGGGCGCGGAAAACTGTTTTTT
few,NA,TRBV2,TRBJ1-2,CASSESDSYTF,TGTGCCAGCAGTGAATCTGACAGCTACACCTTC
few,NA,TRBV30,TRBJ2-1,CACSGTPPFSGEQFF,TGTGCCTGCAGTGGGACTCCCCCTTTTTCGGGAGAGCAGTTCTTC
NA,TRBD2,TRBV7-3,TRBJ2-1,CASSLWEGPYNEQFF,TGTGCCAGCAGCTTATGGGAGGGCCCCTACAATGAGCAGTTCTTC
few,NA,TRBV7-2,TRBJ2-1,CASSLGVSGYNEQFF,TGTGCCAGCAGCTTAGGGGTTAGCGGATACAATGAGCAGTTCTTC
many,TRBD2,TRBV4-3,TRBJ2-1,CASSQAWREGPYNEQFF,TGCGCCAGCAGCCAGGCGTGGCGGGAGGGTCCCTACAATGAGCAGTTCTTC
NA,TRBD1,TRBV6-1,TRBJ1-2,CASSEGTGLNYGYTF,TGTGCCAGCAGTGAGGGGACAGGGCTTAACTATGGCTACACCTTC
few,TRBD1,TRBV7-9,TRBJ1-1,CASSWDQGVTGWGAFF,TGTGCCAGCAGCTGGGACCAGGGGGTGACAGGTTGGGGAGCTTTCTTT
NA,TRBD2,TRBV7-9,TRBJ2-7,CASSPGFGGAYEQYF,TGTGCCAGCAGCCCCGGATTCGGGGGGGCTTACGAGCAGTACTTC
NA,NA,TRBV18,TRBJ2-5,CASSPPSRAETQYF,TGTGCCAGCTCACCACCTTCCAGGGCAGAGACCCAGTACTTC
few,TRBD1,TRBV10-3,TRBJ2-1,CAISEFQGAYNEQFF,TGTGCCATCAGTGAGTTCCAGGGGGCTTACAATGAGCAGTTCTTC
NA,NA,TRBV5-5,TRBJ2-4,CASSLGGTFKNIQYF,TGTGCCAGCAGCTTGGGCGGGACTTTCAAAAACATTCAGTACTTC